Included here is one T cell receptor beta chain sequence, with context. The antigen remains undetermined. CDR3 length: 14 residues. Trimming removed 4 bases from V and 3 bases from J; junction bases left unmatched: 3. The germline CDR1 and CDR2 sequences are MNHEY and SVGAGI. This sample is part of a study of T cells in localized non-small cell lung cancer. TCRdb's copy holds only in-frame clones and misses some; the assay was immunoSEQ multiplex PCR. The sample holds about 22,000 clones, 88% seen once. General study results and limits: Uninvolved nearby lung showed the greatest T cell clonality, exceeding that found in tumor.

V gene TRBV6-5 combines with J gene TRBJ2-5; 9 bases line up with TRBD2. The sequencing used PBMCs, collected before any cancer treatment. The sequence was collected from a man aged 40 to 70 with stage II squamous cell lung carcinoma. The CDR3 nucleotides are TGTGCCAGCAGTTTTAGCGGGAGTGAAGAGACCCAGTACTTC. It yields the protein CASSFSGSEETQYF.